This TCR beta chain was profiled in a study of human T cells and chemical hapten exposure. Study information: The study patch tested 0.01% DPC on the upper back and read results at 6 days. TCR yield per sample varied, mainly due to pooled library volumes.

Looked up from germline, CDR1 is SQVTM and CDR2 is ANQGSEA. This CDR3 region has 12 residues. Trimming left V 4 bases short and J 6 bases short, with 12 bases between. The study's library attached unique molecular identifiers to single cDNA molecules. TCRdb re-called the RACE reads with MiXCR, one entry per CDR3 protein. The sample shows about 400,000 distinct CDR3 sequences, around 6% of them seen only once. Time point given: patch test 2, 6 weeks after DPC sensitization. The treatment was: therapeutic diphenylcyclopropenone sensitization with weekly scalp DPC. At patch-test visits, sampling came before the patch test. This clonotype has ten or more counts.

The rearrangement uses TRBV29-1 and TRBJ1-2; D possibly corresponds to TRBD1 (6 bases). The sequenced sample was whole blood, obtained in connection with sensitization to the hapten diphenylcyclopropenone (DPC). The receptor was isolated from a woman under 30 with alopecia areata. Some clones in this sample may be carry-over from other donors' samples. Written as DNA, the CDR3 is TGCAGCGTTGTAGGGGGGACCGATGGCTACACCTTC. Translated: CSVVGGTDGYTF.